A few counts support the clone carrying this TCR beta chain. Its target is unknown. Then a second PCR, running roughly 7 to 11 cycles, was carried out with a sample-barcoded 5' primer and a J-beta primer mix. Each of the cDNA molecules was tagged by a template-switch adaptor with 12 random nucleotides. In TCRdb, the 5' RACE reads were re-called with MiXCR into one record per CDR3 protein. The table includes about 1.4 million distinct CDR3 sequences, roughly 64% detected once. The data are from a study of blood T cells in healthy people across ages. Notes on the study in general: Diversity estimates from one million T cells were considered underestimates. A roughly linear fall in TCR beta diversity per million T cells was seen with increasing age.

Germline CDR1 SQVTM, CDR2 ANQGSEA. The CDR3 length is 15 residues. Trimming at V came to 8 bases and at J to 2 bases, leaving 15 bases not matched to a gene. Sample: blood. This sequence originates from a man younger than 30 in good health. J is TRBJ2-7 and V is TRBV29-1; TRBD1 matches at 7 bases. The CDR3 spells CSQLHMGQTPYEQYF. The DNA for the CDR3 is TGCAGCCAACTCCATATGGGACAGACACCCTACGAGCAGTACTTC.